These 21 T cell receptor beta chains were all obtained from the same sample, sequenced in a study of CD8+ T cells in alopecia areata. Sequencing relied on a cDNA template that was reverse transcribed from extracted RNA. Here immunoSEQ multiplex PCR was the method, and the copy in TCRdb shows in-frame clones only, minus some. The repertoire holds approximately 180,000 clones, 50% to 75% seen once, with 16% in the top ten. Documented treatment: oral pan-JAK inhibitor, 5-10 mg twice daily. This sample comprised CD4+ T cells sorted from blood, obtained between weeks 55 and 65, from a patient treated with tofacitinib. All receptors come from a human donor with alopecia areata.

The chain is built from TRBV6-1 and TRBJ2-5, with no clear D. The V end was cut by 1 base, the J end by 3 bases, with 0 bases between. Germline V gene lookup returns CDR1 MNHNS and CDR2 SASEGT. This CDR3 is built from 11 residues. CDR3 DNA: TGTGCCAGCAGTGAAGAAGAGACCCAGTACTTC. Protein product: CASSEEETQYF.

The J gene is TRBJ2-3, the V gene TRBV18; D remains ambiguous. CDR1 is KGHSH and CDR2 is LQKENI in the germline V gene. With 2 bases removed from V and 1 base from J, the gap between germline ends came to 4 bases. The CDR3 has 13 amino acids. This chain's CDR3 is CASSPGGTDTQYF. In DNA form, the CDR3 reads TGTGCCAGCTCACCAGGGGGCACAGATACGCAGTATTTT.

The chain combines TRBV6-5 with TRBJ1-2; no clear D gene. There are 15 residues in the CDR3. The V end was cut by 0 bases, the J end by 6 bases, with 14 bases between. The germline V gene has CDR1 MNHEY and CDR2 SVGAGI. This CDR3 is CASSYSSGASDGYTF. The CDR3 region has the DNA TGTGCCAGCAGTTACTCATCGGGCGCTTCGGATGGCTACACCTTC.

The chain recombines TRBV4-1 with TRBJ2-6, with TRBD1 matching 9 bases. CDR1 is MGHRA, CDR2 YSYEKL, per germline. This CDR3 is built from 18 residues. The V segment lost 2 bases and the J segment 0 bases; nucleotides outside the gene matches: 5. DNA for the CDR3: TGCGCCAGCAGCCAAAGGACAGGGGATGGCTCTGGGGCCAACGTCCTGACTTTC. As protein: CASSQRTGDGSGANVLTF.

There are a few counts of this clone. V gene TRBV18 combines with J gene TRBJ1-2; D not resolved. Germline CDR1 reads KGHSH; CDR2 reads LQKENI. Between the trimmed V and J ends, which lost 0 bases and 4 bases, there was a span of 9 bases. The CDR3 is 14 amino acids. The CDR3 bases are TGTGCCAGCTCACCACCAGGGTTTACCTATGGCTACACCTTC. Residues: CASSPPGFTYGYTF.

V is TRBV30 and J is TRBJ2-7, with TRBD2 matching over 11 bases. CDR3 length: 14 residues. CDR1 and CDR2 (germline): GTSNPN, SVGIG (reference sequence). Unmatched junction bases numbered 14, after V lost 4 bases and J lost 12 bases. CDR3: CAWMPVAGGLSPYF. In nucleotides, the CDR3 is TGTGCCTGGATGCCCGTAGCGGGGGGGCTATCTCCGTACTTC.

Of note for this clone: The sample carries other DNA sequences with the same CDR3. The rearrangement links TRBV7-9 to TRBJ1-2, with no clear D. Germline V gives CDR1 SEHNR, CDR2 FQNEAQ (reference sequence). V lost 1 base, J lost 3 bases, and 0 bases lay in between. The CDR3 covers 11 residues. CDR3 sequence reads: CASSLDYGYTF. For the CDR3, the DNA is TGTGCCAGCAGCTTAGACTATGGCTACACCTTC.

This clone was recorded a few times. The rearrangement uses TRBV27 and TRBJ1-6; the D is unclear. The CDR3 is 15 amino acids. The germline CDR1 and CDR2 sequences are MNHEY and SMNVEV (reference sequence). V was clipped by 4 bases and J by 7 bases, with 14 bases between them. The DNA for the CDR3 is TGTGCCAGCAGTTCCCTCGGGGAACCGAATTCACCCCTCCACTTT. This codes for CASSSLGEPNSPLHF.

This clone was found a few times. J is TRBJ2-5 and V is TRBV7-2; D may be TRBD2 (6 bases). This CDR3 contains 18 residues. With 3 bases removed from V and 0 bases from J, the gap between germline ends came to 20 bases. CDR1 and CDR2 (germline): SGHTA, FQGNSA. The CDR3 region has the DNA TGTGCCAGCAGCTTCGAAAGGTTTGGAGGGCTTTACCAAGAGACCCAGTACTTC. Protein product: CASSFERFGGLYQETQYF.

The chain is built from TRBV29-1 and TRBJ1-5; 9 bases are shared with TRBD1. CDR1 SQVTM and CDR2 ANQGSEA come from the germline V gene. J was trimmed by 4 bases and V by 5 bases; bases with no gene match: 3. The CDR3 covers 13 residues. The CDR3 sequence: CSVRTGENQPQHF. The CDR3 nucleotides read TGCAGCGTTCGGACAGGGGAAAATCAGCCCCAGCATTTT.

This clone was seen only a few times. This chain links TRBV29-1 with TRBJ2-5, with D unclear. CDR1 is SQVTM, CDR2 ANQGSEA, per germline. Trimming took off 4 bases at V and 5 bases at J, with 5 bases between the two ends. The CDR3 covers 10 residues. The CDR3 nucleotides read TGCAGCGTTGCCAGGGAGACCCAGTACTTC. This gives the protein CSVARETQYF.

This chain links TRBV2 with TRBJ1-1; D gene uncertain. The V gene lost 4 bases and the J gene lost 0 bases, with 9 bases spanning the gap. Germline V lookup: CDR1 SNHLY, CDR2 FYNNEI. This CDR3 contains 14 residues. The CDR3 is CASSGISVNTEAFF. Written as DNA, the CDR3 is TGTGCCAGCAGTGGTATATCAGTGAACACTGAAGCTTTCTTT.

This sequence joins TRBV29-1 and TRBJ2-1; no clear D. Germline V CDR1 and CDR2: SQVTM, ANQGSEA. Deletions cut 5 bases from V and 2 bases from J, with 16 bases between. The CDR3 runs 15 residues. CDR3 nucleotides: TGCAGCGTTACCGGGCGACGGGTGGCCTACAATGAGCAGTTCTTC. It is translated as CSVTGRRVAYNEQFF.

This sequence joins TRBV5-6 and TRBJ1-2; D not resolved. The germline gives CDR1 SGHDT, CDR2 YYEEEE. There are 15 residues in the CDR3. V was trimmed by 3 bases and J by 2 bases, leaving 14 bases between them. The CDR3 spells CASSYPPPVNYGYTF. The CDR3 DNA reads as TGTGCCAGCAGCTACCCCCCCCCGGTCAACTATGGCTACACCTTC.

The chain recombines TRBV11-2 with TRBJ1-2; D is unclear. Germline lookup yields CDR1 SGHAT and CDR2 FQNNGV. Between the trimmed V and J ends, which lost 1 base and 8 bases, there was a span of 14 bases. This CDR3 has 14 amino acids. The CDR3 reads CASSLGVTDSGYTF. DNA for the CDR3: TGTGCCAGCAGCTTAGGAGTAACAGACTCCGGCTACACCTTC.

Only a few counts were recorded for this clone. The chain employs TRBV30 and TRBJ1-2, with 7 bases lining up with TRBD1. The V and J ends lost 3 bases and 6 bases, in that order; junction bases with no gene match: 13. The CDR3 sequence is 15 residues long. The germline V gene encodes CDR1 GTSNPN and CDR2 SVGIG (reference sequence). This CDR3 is CAWSLRGRGSHGYTF. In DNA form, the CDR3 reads TGTGCCTGGAGCCTAAGGGGCAGGGGGTCGCATGGCTACACCTTC.

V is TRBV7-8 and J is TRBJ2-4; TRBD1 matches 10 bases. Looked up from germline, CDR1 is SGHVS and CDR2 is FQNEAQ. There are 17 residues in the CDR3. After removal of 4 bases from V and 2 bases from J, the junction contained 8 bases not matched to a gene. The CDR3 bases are TGTGCCAGCAGCTCCCGCCGGGACAGGGGTACCAAAAACATTCAGTACTTC. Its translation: CASSSRRDRGTKNIQYF.

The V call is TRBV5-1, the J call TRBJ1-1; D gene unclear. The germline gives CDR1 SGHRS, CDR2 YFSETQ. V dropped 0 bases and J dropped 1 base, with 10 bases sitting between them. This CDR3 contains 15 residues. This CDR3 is CASSLDGQRNTEAFF. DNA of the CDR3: TGCGCCAGCAGCTTGGACGGGCAGAGGAACACTGAAGCTTTCTTT.

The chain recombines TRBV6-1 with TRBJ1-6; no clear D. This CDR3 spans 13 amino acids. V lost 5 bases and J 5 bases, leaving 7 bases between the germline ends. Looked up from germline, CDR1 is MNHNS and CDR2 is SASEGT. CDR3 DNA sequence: TGTGCCAGCAGTAGAGGCGATAATTCACCCCTCCACTTT. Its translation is CASSRGDNSPLHF.

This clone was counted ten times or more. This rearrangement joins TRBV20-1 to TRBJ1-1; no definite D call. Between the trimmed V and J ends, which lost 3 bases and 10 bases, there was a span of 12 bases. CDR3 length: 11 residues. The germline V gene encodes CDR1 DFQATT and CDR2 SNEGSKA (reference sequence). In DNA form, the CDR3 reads TGCAGTGCTAGCACAGCTCTTGGAGCTTTCTTT. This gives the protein CSASTALGAFF.

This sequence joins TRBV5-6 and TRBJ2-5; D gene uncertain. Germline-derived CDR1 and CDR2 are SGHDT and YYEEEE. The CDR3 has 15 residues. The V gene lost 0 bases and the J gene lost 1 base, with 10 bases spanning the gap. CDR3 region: CASSLVAASQETQYF. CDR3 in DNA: TGTGCCAGCAGCTTGGTTGCGGCTTCCCAAGAGACCCAGTACTTC.